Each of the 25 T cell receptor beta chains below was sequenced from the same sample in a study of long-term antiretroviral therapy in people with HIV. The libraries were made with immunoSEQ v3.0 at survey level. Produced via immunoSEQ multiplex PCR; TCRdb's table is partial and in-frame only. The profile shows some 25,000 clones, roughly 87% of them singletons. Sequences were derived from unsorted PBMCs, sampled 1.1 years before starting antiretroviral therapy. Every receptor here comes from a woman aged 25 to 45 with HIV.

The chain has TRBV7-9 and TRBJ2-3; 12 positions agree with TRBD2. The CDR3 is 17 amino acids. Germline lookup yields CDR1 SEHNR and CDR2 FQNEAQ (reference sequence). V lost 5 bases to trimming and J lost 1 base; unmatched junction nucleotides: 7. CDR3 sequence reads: CASSPRLAGDGTDTQYF. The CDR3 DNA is TGTGCCAGCAGCCCCCGACTAGCGGGAGACGGCACAGATACGCAGTATTTT.

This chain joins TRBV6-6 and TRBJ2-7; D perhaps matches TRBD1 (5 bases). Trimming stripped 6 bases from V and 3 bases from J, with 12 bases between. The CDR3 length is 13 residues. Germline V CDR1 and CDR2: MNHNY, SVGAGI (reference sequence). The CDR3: CASRLGQNYEQYF. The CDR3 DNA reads TGTGCCAGCAGACTTGGACAAAACTACGAGCAGTACTTC.

The CDR3 loop reads CASSLIPGDAEGYTF. Written as DNA, the CDR3 is TGTGCCAGCAGCTTGATCCCAGGCGACGCAGAGGGCTACACCTTC. The genes are TRBV5-5 and TRBJ1-2, with D unresolved. Trimming stripped 1 base from V and 8 bases from J, with 18 bases between. The CDR3 contains 15 residues. Germline V gene sequence: CDR1 SGHKS, CDR2 YYEKEE (reference sequence).

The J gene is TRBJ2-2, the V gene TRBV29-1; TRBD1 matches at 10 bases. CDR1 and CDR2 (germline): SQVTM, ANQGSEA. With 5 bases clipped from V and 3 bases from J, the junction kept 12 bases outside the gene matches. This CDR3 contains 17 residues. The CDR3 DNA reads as TGCAGCGTTACTGTCCTTGACAGGGGGCGTTACACCGGGGAGCTGTTTTTT. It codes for CSVTVLDRGRYTGELFF.

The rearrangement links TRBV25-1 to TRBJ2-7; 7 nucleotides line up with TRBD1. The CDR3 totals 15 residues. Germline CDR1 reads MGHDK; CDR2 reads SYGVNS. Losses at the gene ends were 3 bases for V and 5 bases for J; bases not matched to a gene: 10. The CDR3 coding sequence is TGTGCCAGCAGTGATCGGTGGACCCAGGGGGACGAGCAGTACTTC. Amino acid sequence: CASSDRWTQGDEQYF.

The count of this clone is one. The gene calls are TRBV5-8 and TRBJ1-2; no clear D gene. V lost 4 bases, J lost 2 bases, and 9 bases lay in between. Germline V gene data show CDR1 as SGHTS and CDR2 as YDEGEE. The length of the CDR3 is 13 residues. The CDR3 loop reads CASSLNLNYGYTF. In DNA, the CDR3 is TGTGCCAGCAGCCTTAATCTAAACTATGGCTACACCTTC.

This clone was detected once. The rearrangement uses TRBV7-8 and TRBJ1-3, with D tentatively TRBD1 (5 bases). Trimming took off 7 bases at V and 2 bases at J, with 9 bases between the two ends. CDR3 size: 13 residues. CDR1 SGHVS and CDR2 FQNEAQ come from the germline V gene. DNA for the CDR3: TGTGCCAGCACCAGGGCCCCTGGAAACACCATATATTTT. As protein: CASTRAPGNTIYF.

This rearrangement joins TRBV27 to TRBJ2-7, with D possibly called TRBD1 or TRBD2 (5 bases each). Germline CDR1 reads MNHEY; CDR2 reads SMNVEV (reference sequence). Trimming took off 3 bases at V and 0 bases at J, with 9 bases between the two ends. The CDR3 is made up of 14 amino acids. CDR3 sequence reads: CASSFGTSSYEQYF. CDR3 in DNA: TGTGCCAGCAGTTTTGGGACGAGCTCCTACGAGCAGTACTTC.

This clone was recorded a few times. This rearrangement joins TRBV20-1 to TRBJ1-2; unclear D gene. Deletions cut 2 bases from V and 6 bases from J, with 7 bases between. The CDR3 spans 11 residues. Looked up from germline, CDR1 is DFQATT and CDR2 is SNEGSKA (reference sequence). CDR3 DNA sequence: TGCAGTGCTAGACTGGGAAATGGCTACACCTTC. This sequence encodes CSARLGNGYTF.

CDR3 protein: CASSPQARDKDLNNTGELFF. The CDR3 DNA sequence: TGTGCCAGCAGCCCCCAAGCTCGGGACAAAGATCTAAATAACACCGGGGAGCTGTTTTTT. J is TRBJ2-2 and V is TRBV21-1; TRBD1 reflects the table's D call only, with no check against the DNA. TRBV21-1 constitutes a pseudogene. The CDR3 spans 20 residues.

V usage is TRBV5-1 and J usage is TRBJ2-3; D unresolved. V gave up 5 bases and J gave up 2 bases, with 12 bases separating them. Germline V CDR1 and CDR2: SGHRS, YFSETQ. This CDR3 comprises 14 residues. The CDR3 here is CASRQATSTDTQYF. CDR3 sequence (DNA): TGCGCCAGCAGGCAGGCGACGTCCACAGATACGCAGTATTTT.

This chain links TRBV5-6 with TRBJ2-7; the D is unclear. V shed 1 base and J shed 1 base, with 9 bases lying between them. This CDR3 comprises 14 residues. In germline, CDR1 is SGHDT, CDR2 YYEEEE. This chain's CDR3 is CASSLWIKSYEQYV. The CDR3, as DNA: TGTGCCAGCAGCTTGTGGATTAAATCCTACGAGCAGTACGTC.

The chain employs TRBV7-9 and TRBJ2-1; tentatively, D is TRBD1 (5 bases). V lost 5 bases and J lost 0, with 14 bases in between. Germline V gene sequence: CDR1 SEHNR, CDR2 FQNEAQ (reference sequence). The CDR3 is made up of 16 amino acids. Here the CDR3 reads CASSIKQAGSYNEQFF. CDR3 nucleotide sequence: TGTGCCAGCAGCATAAAACAGGCAGGCTCCTACAATGAGCAGTTCTTC.

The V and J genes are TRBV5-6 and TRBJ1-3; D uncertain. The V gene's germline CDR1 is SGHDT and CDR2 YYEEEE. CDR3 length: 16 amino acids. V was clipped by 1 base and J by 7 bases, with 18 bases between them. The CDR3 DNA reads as TGTGCCAGCAGCTTGCGGGGTGGTGATTTCTGGAACACCATATATTTT. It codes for CASSLRGGDFWNTIYF.

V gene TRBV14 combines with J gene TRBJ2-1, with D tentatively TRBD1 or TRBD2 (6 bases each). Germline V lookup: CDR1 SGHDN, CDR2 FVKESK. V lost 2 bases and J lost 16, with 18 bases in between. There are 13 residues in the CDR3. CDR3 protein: CASSQTPPGAVFF. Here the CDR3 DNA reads TGTGCCAGCAGCCAAACACCGCCGGGGGCCGTCTTCTTC.

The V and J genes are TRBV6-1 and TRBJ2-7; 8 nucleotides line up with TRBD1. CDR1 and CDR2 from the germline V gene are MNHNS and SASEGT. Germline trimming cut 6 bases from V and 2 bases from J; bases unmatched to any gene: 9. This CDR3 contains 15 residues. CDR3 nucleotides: TGTGCCAGCAGCCTCCGGGACAGGTCCACCTACGAGCAGTACGTC. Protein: CASSLRDRSTYEQYV.

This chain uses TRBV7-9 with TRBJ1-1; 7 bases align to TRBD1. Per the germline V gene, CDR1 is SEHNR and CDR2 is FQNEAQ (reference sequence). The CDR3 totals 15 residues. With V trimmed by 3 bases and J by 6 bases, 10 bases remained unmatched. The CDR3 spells CASSFRGELVPEAFF. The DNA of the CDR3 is TGTGCCAGCAGCTTCAGGGGGGAGCTCGTCCCTGAAGCTTTCTTT.

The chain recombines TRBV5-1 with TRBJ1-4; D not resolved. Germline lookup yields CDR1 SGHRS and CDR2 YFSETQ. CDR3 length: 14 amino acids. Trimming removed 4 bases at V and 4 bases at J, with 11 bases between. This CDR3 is CASSVARSNEKLFF. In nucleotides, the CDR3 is TGCGCCAGCAGCGTTGCACGGAGTAATGAAAAACTGTTTTTT. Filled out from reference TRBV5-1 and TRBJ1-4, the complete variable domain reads KAGVTQTPRYLIKTRGQQVTLSCSPISGHRSVSWYQQTPGQGLQFLFEYFSETQRNKGNFPGRFSGRQFSNSRSEMNVSTLELGDSALYLCASSVARSNEKLFFGSGTQLSVL.

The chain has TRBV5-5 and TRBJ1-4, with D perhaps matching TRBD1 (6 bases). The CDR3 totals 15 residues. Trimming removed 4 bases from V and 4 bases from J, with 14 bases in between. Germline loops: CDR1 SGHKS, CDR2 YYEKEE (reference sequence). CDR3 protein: CASSATTGLNEKLFF. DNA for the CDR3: TGTGCCAGCAGCGCTACGACAGGCCTTAATGAAAAACTGTTTTTT.

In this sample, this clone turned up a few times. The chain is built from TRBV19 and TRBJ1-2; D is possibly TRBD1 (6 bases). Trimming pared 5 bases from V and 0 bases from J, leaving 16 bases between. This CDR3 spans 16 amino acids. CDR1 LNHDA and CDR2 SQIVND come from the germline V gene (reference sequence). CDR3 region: CASSGQRTQANYGYTF. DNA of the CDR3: TGTGCCAGTAGTGGACAGCGAACACAAGCTAACTATGGCTACACCTTC. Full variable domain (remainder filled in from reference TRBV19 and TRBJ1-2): DGGITQSPKYLFRKEGQNVTLSCEQNLNHDAMYWYRQDPGQGLRLIYYSQIVNDFQKGDIAEGYSVSREKKESFPLTVTSAQKNPTAFYLCASSGQRTQANYGYTFGSGTRLTVV.

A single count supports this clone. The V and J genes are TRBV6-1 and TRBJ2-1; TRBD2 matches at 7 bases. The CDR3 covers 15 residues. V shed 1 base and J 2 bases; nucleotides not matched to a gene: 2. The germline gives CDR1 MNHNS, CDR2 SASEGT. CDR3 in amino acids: CASSEDGGTYNEQFF. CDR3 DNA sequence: TGTGCCAGCAGTGAAGACGGGGGGACCTACAATGAGCAGTTCTTC.

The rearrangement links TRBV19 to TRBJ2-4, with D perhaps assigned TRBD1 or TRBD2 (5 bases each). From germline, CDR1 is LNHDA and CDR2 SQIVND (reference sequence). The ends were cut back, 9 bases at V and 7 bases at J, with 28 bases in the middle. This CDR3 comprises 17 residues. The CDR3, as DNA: TGTGCCAGGATTAGACCGGAGAGGACCGGGGCTGAGAACATTCAGTACTTC. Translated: CARIRPERTGAENIQYF.

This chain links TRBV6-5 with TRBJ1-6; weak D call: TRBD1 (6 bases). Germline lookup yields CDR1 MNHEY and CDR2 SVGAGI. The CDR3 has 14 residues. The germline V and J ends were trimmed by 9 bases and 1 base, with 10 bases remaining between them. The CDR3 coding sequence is TGTGCCAGTACAGGGAGTTCCTATAATTCACCCCTCCACTTT. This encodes CASTGSSYNSPLHF.

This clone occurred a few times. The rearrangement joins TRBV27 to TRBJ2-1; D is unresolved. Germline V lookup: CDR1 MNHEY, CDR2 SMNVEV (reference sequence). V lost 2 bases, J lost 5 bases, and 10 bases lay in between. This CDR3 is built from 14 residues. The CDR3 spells CASSLMAAHNEQFF. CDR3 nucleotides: TGTGCCAGCAGTTTAATGGCCGCCCACAATGAGCAGTTCTTC.

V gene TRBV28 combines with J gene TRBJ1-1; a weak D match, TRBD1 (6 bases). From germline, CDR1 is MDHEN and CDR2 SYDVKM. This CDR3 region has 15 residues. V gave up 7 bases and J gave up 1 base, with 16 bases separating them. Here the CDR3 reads CASKVVGGGNTEAFF. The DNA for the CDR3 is TGTGCCAGCAAGGTCGTTGGGGGCGGGAACACTGAAGCTTTCTTT.